The 8 T cell receptor beta chains given below trace back to one sample, sequenced in a study of blood T cell repertoires in COVID-19. Sequencing used immunoSEQ multiplex PCR; TCRdb keeps in-frame clones, though not all of them. The sample includes fewer than 200,000 clones, roughly four fifths of them seen just once. The sample consisted of PBMCs or T cells enriched from blood (not recorded which). These receptor sequences come from a man aged 50-59 years who had recovered from COVID-19.

A single count supports this clone. This chain joins TRBV9 and TRBJ1-3, with 7 bases lining up with TRBD1. The junction had 6 bases not matched to a gene; V was cut back by 0 bases and J by 0 bases. Germline V lookup: CDR1 SGDLS, CDR2 YYNGEE. The CDR3 sequence is 17 residues long. The CDR3 spells CASSVGGDRYSGNTIYF. The CDR3 coding sequence is TGTGCCAGCAGCGTAGGGGGGGACAGATACTCTGGAAACACCATATATTTT.

This clone was seen a single time. The V call is TRBV2, the J call TRBJ2-1, with D possibly TRBD1 on 6 matching bases. Trimming pared 2 bases from V and 7 bases from J, leaving 12 bases between. The germline CDR1 and CDR2 sequences are SNHLY and FYNNEI. This CDR3 contains 14 residues. CDR3 region: CASSELRGRNEQFF. The DNA of the CDR3 is TGTGCCAGCAGTGAACTCAGGGGACGGAATGAGCAGTTCTTC.

The chain couples TRBV1 to TRBJ1-1; the table gives TRBD1 as D, unverified against the DNA. TRBV1 is listed as a pseudogene. The CDR3 extends over 15 amino acids. For the CDR3, the DNA is TGCACCAGCAGCCACCCGGACAGGGTGAACACTGAAGCTTTCTTT. This translates into CTSSHPDRVNTEAFF.

The chain recombines TRBV11-3 with TRBJ2-1; D may be TRBD2 (7 bases). Per the germline V gene, CDR1 is SGHNT and CDR2 is YENEEA. Trimming took off 1 base at V and 8 bases at J, with 9 bases between the two ends. This CDR3 has 13 amino acids. The DNA for the CDR3 is TGTGCCAGCAGCTTAGCGGGGGGCGATGAGCAGTTCTTC. Translating gives CASSLAGGDEQFF.

V usage is TRBV5-1 and J usage is TRBJ1-2; no clear D. The germline gives CDR1 SGHRS, CDR2 YFSETQ. The CDR3 loop spans 13 amino acids. Trimming shortened V by 1 base and J by 4 bases, and 8 bases separated the two germline ends. The CDR3 loop reads CASSLRRVYGYTF. CDR3 bases: TGCGCCAGCAGCTTGCGCCGCGTCTATGGCTACACCTTC.

The chain has TRBV12-2 and TRBJ2-7; the table assigns TRBD2, which was not confirmed against the DNA. TRBV12-2 is given as a pseudogene. CDR3 length equals 15 residues. CDR3 sequence (DNA): TGTGCAAGTCGCGCAACGGGGGGTAACTCCTACGAGCAGTACTTC. It encodes CASRATGGNSYEQYF.

The chain employs TRBV2 and TRBJ1-2; the match to TRBD1 covers 9 bases. CDR1 is SNHLY, CDR2 FYNNEI, per germline. The CDR3 contains 13 residues. Trimming cost V 6 bases and J 3 bases; bases outside gene matches: 2. The CDR3 nucleotides are TGTGCCAGCAGCCGGGACAGGGACTATGGCTACACCTTC. Protein: CASSRDRDYGYTF.

The chain links TRBV7-8 to TRBJ2-3; D perhaps matches TRBD1 (5 bases). Trimming shortened V by 2 bases and J by 3 bases, and 9 bases separated the two germline ends. The CDR3 sequence is 14 residues long. Germline-derived CDR1 and CDR2 are SGHVS and FQNEAQ. The CDR3 loop reads CASSLQGSTDTQYF. The CDR3 bases are TGTGCCAGCAGCTTACAGGGATCTACAGATACGCAGTATTTT.